The 8 T cell receptor beta chains in this list originate from one sample, sequenced in a study of control samples from healthy donors and cancer patients (dated by TCRdb to 2020 to 2022). Library creation used the immunoSEQ multiplex PCR assay. TCRdb provides this immuneACCESS table in a form limited to in-frame rearrangements. Some clones are lacking; in checked studies, under half of them reflect an unresolved V gene, and why the rest are absent is not known. The sample data list 120,000 to 150,000 clones, and roughly 90% of these were observed just once. The top ten constitute about 11% of the sample. Sequencing was performed on blood. The receptors originated from a man aged 25-40 years in good health.

CDR3 in DNA: TGTGCCAGCAGGGGGTCGGGAGGGTATTCTGATACGCAGTATTTT. Residues: CASRGSGGYSDTQYF. This chain links TRBV2 with TRBJ2-3, with 8 bases lining up with TRBD2. With 6 bases clipped from V and 6 bases from J, the junction kept 11 bases outside the gene matches. CDR3 length: 15 amino acids. CDR1 is SNHLY, CDR2 FYNNEI, per germline.

This clone was detected only a few times. The gene calls are TRBV5-8 and TRBJ1-5; D is ambiguous. Trimming shortened V by 3 bases and J by 15 bases, and 22 bases separated the two germline ends. This CDR3 has 14 amino acids. The germline CDR1 and CDR2 sequences are SGHTS and YDEGEE. The CDR3 loop reads CASSSSPTSRAVHF. CDR3 in DNA: TGTGCCAGCAGCTCCTCTCCCACTTCACGTGCGGTGCATTTT.

The chain employs TRBV3-1 (or the pseudogene TRBV3-2) and TRBJ1-1; 8 bases match TRBD1. Unmatched junction bases numbered 4, after V lost 4 bases and J lost 3 bases. CDR1 LGHDT and CDR2 YNNKEL come from the germline V gene (reference sequence). This CDR3 has 14 residues. This CDR3 reads CASSRQGFHTEAFF. Here the CDR3 DNA reads TGTGCCAGCAGCCGACAGGGGTTCCACACTGAAGCTTTCTTT.

This clone was recorded once. V is TRBV28 and J is TRBJ2-5; D remains ambiguous. CDR1 is MDHEN and CDR2 is SYDVKM in the germline V gene. CDR3 length: 11 residues. Between the trimmed V and J ends, which lost 5 bases and 3 bases, there was a span of 4 bases. The CDR3 loop is CASSNEETQYF. The CDR3 DNA is TGTGCCAGCAGTAACGAAGAGACCCAGTACTTC.

The chain links TRBV7-2 to TRBJ2-1; D call uncertain. Looked up from germline, CDR1 is SGHTA and CDR2 is FQGNSA. This CDR3 contains 16 residues. Trimming took off 4 bases at V and 4 bases at J, with 17 bases between the two ends. CDR3 sequence reads: CASSSGSHFRYNEQFF. In nucleotides, the CDR3 is TGTGCCAGCAGCTCCGGGTCTCATTTTCGGTACAATGAGCAGTTCTTC.

Comment on this clone: The junction departs from germline at one end; a sequencing error may be responsible. The rearrangement joins TRBV7-2 to TRBJ2-7; no firm D call. The CDR3 has 13 amino acids. The germline V gene encodes CDR1 SGHTA and CDR2 FQGNSA. CDR3 loop: CASGLRRYYEQYF. The DNA for the CDR3 is TGTGCCAGCGGCTTACGAAGGTACTACGAGCAGTACTTC.

In DNA, the CDR3 is TGTGCCAGCAGCCCAACAGGGTTCTACGAGCAGTACTTC. Translation: CASSPTGFYEQYF. The V call is TRBV4-2, the J call TRBJ2-7, with D perhaps TRBD1 (6 bases). Trimming pared 4 bases from V and 3 bases from J, leaving 10 bases between. The CDR3 has 13 residues. Germline CDR1 LGHNA, CDR2 YNFKEQ.

The gene calls are TRBV10-2 and TRBJ2-3; D remains ambiguous. This CDR3 contains 15 residues. CDR1 and CDR2 from the germline V gene are WSHSY and SAAADI. Trimming shortened V by 1 base and J by 2 bases, and 10 bases separated the two germline ends. The CDR3 DNA reads as TGCGCCAGCAGTGAGTTGGTTAGTTACACAGATACGCAGTATTTT. Its translation: CASSELVSYTDTQYF.